Below are 3 T cell receptor beta chains sequenced from a single sample in a study of blood T cell repertoires in COVID-19. The repertoire was sequenced with immunoSEQ multiplex PCR; TCRdb's copy has only in-frame clones and lacks some. Altogether around 270,000 clones are present, 80% to 90% being singletons, with the ten largest covering about 4.2%. Sequencing used peripheral blood. The receptors stem from a man aged 40-50 years with acute or convalescent COVID-19.

This clone showed up just once. Distinct nucleotide sequences in the sample also encode this CDR3. The V gene is TRBV5-1, the J gene TRBJ1-3, with no clear D. Germline V CDR1 and CDR2: SGHRS, YFSETQ. V dropped 0 bases and J dropped 0 bases, with 7 bases sitting between them. The CDR3 is made up of 15 amino acids. The CDR3 region has the DNA TGCGCCAGCAGCTTGGATGGTAGCTCTGGAAACACCATATATTTT. Translating gives CASSLDGSSGNTIYF.

The chain is built from TRBV2 and TRBJ1-5; possible D gene TRBD1, 6 bases. The V and J ends lost 5 bases and 7 bases respectively, with 12 bases between them. This CDR3 comprises 13 residues. Per the germline V gene, CDR1 is SNHLY and CDR2 is FYNNEI. CDR3 region: CASSLGQGQPQHF. CDR3 in DNA: TGTGCCAGCAGTCTGGGACAAGGGCAGCCCCAGCATTTT.

The chain employs TRBV5-8 and TRBJ2-7; 7 nucleotides match TRBD1. J lost 3 bases, V lost 1 base, and 4 bases had no gene match. The CDR3 runs 14 residues. Germline V gene lookup returns CDR1 SGHTS and CDR2 YDEGEE. This CDR3 reads CASSLKSGGYEQYF. CDR3 DNA sequence: TGTGCCAGCAGCTTGAAATCAGGGGGCTACGAGCAGTACTTC.